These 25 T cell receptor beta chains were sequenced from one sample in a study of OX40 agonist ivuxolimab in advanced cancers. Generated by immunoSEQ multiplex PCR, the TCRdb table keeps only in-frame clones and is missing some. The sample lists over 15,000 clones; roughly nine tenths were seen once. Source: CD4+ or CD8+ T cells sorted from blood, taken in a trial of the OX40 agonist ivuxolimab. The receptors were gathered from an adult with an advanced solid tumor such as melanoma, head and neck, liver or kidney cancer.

The CDR3 is CASSILRTGGNTEAFF. CDR3 nucleotides: TGTGCCAGCAGCATACTAAGGACAGGGGGTAACACTGAAGCTTTCTTT. The chain is built from TRBV2 and TRBJ1-1; TRBD1 aligns across 10 bases. Unmatched junction bases numbered 9, after V lost 6 bases and J lost 2 bases. Germline values: CDR1 SNHLY, CDR2 FYNNEI. This CDR3 region has 16 residues.

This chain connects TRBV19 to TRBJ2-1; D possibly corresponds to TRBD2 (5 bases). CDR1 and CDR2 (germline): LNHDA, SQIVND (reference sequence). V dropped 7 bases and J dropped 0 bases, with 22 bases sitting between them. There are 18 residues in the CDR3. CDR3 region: CASTTTRVSRSSYNEQFF. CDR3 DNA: TGTGCCAGTACTACCACGAGGGTGTCCCGAAGCTCCTACAATGAGCAGTTCTTC.

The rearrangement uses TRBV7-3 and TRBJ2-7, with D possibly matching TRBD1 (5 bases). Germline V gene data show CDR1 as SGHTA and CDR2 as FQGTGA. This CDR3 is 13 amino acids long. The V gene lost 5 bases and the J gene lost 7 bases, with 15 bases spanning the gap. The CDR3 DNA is TGTGCCAGCAGCATCGGACATAACGGGGAGCAGTACTTC. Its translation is CASSIGHNGEQYF.

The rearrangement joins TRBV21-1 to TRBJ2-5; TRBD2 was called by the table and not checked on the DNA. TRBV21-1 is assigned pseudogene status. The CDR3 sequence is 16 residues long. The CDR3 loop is CASSKGLAGDQETQYF. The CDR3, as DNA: TGTGCCAGCAGCAAAGGGCTAGCGGGGGACCAAGAGACCCAGTACTTC.

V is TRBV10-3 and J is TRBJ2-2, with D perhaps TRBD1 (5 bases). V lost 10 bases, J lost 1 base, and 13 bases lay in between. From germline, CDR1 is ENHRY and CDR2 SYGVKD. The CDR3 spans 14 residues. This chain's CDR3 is CATTQEQNTGELFF. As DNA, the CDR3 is TGTGCCACCACACAGGAGCAGAACACCGGGGAGCTGTTTTTT.

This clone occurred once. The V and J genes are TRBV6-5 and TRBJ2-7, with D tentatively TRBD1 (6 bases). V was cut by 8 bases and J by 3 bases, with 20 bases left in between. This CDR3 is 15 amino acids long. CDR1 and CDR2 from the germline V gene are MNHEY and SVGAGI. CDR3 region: CASQSSHQGLYEQYF. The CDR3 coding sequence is TGTGCCAGCCAGTCCTCCCATCAGGGGCTCTACGAGCAGTACTTC.

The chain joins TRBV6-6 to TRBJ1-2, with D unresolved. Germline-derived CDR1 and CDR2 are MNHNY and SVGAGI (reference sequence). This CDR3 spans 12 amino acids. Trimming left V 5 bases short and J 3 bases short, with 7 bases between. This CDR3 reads CASSTGDYGYTF. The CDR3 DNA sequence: TGTGCCAGCAGTACGGGTGACTATGGCTACACCTTC.

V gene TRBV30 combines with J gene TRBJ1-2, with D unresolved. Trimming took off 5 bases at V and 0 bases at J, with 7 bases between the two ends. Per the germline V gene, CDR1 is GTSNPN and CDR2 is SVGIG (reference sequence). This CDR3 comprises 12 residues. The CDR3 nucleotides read TGTGCCTGGTTTCGTTCTAACTATGGCTACACCTTC. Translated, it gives CAWFRSNYGYTF.

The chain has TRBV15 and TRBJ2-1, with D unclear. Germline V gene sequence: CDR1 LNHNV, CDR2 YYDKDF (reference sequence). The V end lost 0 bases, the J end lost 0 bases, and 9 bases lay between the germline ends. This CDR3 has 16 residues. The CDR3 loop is CATSREIDLSYNEQFF. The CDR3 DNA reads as TGTGCCACCAGCAGAGAGATAGACCTCTCCTACAATGAGCAGTTCTTC.

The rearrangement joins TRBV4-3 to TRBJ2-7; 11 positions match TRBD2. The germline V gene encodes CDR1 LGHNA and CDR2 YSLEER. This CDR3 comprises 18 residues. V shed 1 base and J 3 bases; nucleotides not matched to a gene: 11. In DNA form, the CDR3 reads TGCGCCAGCAGCCAAGTGGCCCTAGCGGGAGGTAGGATCTACGAGCAGTACTTC. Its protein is CASSQVALAGGRIYEQYF.

The chain's CDR3 is CASSYGRLAGAEQFF. For the CDR3, the DNA is TGTGCCAGCAGTTATGGGAGACTAGCGGGGGCGGAGCAGTTCTTC. The rearrangement links TRBV27 to TRBJ2-1; 12 bases are shared with TRBD2. This CDR3 has 15 residues. Germline trimming cut 4 bases from V and 10 bases from J; bases unmatched to any gene: 8. Germline V lookup: CDR1 MNHEY, CDR2 SMNVEV (reference sequence).

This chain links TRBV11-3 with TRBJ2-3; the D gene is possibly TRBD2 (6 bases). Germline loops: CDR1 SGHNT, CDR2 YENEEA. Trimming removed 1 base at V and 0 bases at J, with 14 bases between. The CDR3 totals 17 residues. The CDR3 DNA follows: TGTGCCAGCAGCTTAGGTAGCGCGGGATCTAGCACAGATACGCAGTATTTT. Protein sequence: CASSLGSAGSSTDTQYF.

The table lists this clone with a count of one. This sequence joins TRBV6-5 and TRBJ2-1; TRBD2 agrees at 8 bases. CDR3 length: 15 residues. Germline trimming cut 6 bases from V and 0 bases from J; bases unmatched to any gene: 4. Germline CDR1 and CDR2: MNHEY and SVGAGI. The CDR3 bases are TGTGCCAGCAGGGTAGCGGGGCCCTCCTACAATGAGCAGTTCTTC. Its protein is CASRVAGPSYNEQFF.

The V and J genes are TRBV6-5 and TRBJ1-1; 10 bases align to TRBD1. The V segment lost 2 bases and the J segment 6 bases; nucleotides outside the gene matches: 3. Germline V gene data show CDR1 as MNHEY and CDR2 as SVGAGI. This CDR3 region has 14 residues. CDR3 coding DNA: TGTGCCAGCAGTTACCGACAGGGGGCAGCTGAAGCTTTCTTT. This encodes CASSYRQGAAEAFF.

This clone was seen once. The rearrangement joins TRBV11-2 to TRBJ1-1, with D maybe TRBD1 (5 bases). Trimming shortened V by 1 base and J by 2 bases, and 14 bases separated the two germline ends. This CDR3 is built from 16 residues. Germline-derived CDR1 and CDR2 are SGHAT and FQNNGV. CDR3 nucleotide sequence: TGTGCCAGCAGCTTAGTGGGGTTCTGGACAAACACTGAAGCTTTCTTT. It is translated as CASSLVGFWTNTEAFF. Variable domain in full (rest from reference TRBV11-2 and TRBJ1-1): EAGVAQSPRYKIIEKRQSVAFWCNPISGHATLYWYQQILGQGPKLLIQFQNNGVVDDSQLPKDRFSAERLKGVDSTLKIQPAKLEDSAVYLCASSLVGFWTNTEAFFGQGTRLTVV.

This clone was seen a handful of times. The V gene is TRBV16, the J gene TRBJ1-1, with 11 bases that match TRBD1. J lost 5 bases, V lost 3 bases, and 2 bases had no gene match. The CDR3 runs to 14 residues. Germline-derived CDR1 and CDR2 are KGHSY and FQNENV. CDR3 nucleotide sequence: TGTGCCAGCAGCCATGGGACAGGGGGAACTGAAGCTTTCTTT. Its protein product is CASSHGTGGTEAFF.

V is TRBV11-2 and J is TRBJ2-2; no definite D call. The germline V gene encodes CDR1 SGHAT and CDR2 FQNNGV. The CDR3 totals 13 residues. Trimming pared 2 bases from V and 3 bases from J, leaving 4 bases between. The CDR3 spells CASSLTDTGELFF. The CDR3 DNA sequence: TGTGCCAGCAGCTTAACAGACACCGGGGAGCTGTTTTTT.

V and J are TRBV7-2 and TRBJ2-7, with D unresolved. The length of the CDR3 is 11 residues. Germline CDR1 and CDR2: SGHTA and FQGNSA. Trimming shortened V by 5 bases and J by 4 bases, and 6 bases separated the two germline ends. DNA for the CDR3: TGTGCCAGCAGCCCTCAGTACGAGCAGTACTTC. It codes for CASSPQYEQYF.

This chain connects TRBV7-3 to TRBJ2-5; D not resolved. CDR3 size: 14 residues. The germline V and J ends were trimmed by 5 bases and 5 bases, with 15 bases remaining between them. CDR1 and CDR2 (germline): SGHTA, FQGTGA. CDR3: CASSPRDSRETQYF. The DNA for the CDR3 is TGTGCCAGCAGCCCCCGAGATAGCCGGGAGACCCAGTACTTC. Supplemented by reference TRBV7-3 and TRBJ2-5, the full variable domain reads GAGVSQTPSNKVTEKGKYVELRCDPISGHTALYWYRQSLGQGPEFLIYFQGTGAADDSGLPNDRFFAVRPEGSVSTLKIQRTERGDSAVYLCASSPRDSRETQYFGPGTRLLVL.

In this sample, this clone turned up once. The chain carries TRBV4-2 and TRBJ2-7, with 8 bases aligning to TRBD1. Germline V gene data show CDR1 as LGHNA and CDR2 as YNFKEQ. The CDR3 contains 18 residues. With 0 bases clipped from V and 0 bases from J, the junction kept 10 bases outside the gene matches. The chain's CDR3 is CASSQEDRGRTLSYEQYF. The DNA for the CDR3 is TGTGCCAGCAGCCAAGAAGACAGGGGTAGGACCCTCTCCTACGAGCAGTACTTC.

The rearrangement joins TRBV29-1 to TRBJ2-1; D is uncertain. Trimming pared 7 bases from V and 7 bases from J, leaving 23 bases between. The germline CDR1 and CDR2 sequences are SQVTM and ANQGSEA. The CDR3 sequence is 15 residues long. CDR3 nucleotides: TGCAGCGCCCTTGTCCGGTCTCTCGCAGTGAATGAGCAGTTCTTC. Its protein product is CSALVRSLAVNEQFF.

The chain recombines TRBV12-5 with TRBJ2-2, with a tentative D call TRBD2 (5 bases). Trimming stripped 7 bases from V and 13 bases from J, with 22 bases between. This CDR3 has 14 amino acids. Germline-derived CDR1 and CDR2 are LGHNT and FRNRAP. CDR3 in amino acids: CASAGSGWEWRLFF. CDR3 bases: TGTGCTAGTGCAGGTTCCGGGTGGGAGTGGAGGCTGTTTTTT. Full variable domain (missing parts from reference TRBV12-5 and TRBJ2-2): DARVTQTPRHKVTEMGQEVTMRCQPILGHNTVFWYRQTMMQGLELLAYFRNRAPLDDSGMPKDRFSAEMPDATLATLKIQPSEPRDSAVYFCASAGSGWEWRLFFGEGSRLTVL.

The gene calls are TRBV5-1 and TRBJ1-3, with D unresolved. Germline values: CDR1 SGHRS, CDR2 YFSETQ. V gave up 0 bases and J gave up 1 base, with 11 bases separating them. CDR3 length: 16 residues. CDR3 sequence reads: CASSLGVDPSGNTIYF. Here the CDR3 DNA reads TGCGCCAGCAGCTTGGGTGTGGACCCATCTGGAAACACCATATATTTT.

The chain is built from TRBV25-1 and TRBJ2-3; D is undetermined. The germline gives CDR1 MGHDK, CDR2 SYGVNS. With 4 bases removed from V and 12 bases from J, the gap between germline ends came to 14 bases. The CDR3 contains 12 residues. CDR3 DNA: TGTGCCAGCAGTGGCCGGGCGATACAACAGTATTTT. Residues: CASSGRAIQQYF.

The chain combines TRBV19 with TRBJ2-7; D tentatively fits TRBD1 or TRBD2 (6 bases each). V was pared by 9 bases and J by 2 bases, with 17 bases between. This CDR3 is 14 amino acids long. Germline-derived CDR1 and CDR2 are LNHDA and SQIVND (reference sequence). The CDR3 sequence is CASQTRGAPYEQYF. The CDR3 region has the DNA TGTGCCAGCCAAACGAGGGGGGCTCCCTACGAGCAGTACTTC.